This T cell receptor (beta chain) came from a study of cytomegalovirus exposure and HLA in healthy donors. Study-wide findings and caveats: In vitro checks showed that a few CMV-associated chains really do target CMV antigens. A later analysis by the authors found several of the most significant clusters apparently linked to common viral pathogens.

Vbeta (60) and Jbeta (13) primers were used in the PCR. Some clones are missing from TCRdb's copy, which holds only in-frame ones; the method was immunoSEQ multiplex PCR. The table lists under 150,000 clones, 75% to 80% of them singletons. Germline loops: CDR1 SGHTS, CDR2 YDEGEE. There are 16 residues in the CDR3. The V end was cut by 2 bases, the J end by 5 bases, with 20 bases between. Concerning this clone itself: The target antigen is unknown.

The sequence was collected from a woman aged 35 to 49 in good health and CMV-seropositive. The chain links TRBV5-8 to TRBJ2-7; the D gene is possibly TRBD2 (6 bases). The sample was PBMCs. The CDR3 protein is CASSFGLSAEGNEQYF. DNA of the CDR3: TGTGCCAGCAGCTTCGGGCTTTCAGCGGAGGGGAACGAGCAGTACTTC.